A selection of T cell receptor beta chains follows, all from one sample in a study of OX40 agonist ivuxolimab in advanced cancers. Data came from immunoSEQ multiplex PCR; TCRdb stores just in-frame clones and leaves some out. The sample lists about 81,000 clones, around 84% occurring once. Sequencing used CD4+ or CD8+ T cells sorted from blood, obtained in a trial of the OX40 agonist ivuxolimab. The receptors shown here come from an adult with an advanced solid tumor such as melanoma, head and neck, liver or kidney cancer. CDR3s include the opening cysteine and the closing phenylalanine or tryptophan. D genes are given only for firm matches. Some rows mark clone size as missing; the rest say once, few, many or name a class of expanded clone.

cdr3_aa,cdr3_nt,j_call,d_call,v_call,clone_size
CASSSTGTGHQPQHF,TGTGCCAGCAGTTCGACCGGGACAGGTCATCAGCCCCAGCATTTT,TRBJ1-5,TRBD1,TRBV28,NA
CASSPDSPTSSFF,TGTGCCAGCAGCCCGGACAGCCCAACTTCGTCTTTCTTT,TRBJ1-1,NA,TRBV7-9,NA
CASSFLREGAAKNIQYF,TGTGCCAGCAGTTTCCTCCGGGAGGGGGCGGCCAAAAACATTCAGTACTTC,TRBJ2-4,NA,TRBV27,once
CASSGARADTQYF,TGTGCCAGCAGCGGTGCCAGGGCAGATACGCAGTATTTT,TRBJ2-3,NA,TRBV27,few
CASSEMTGSNSPLHF,TGTGCCAGCAGTGAGATGACAGGGAGTAATTCACCCCTCCACTTT,TRBJ1-6,TRBD1,TRBV2,NA
CASTSGGERVNTEAFF,TGTGCCAGCACGTCAGGGGGCGAGCGGGTGAACACTGAAGCTTTCTTT,TRBJ1-1,TRBD1,TRBV2,once
CASSLTGETYEQYF,TGTGCCAGCAGCTTAACAGGGGAGACCTACGAGCAGTACTTC,TRBJ2-7,TRBD1,TRBV13,NA
CASSSLSNRVDPNEQFF,TGTGCCAGCAGCTCCCTATCCAACAGGGTTGATCCCAATGAGCAGTTCTTC,TRBJ2-1,NA,TRBV13,NA
CASSIPREAGATYEQYF,TGTGCCAGCAGTATCCCCCGTGAAGCGGGAGCGACCTACGAGCAGTACTTC,TRBJ2-7,TRBD2,TRBV28,NA
CASSVSGVGRGYEQYF,TGTGCCAGCAGCGTATCCGGGGTCGGGCGGGGCTACGAGCAGTACTTC,TRBJ2-7,NA,TRBV9,NA
CASVPGALETQYF,TGTGCCAGCGTCCCAGGGGCGTTAGAGACCCAGTACTTC,TRBJ2-5,NA,TRBV28,NA
CASSIDRDTLRSGEKLFF,TGTGCCAGTAGTATAGACCGGGACACGCTCCGCTCGGGTGAAAAACTGTTTTTT,TRBJ1-4,NA,TRBV19,NA
CASSFGGNTIYF,TGTGCCAGCAGCTTCGGTGGAAACACCATATATTTT,TRBJ1-3,NA,TRBV11-3,NA
CASKSGGLGANVLTF,TGTGCCAGCAAAAGTGGCGGCCTAGGGGCCAACGTCCTGACTTTC,TRBJ2-6,NA,TRBV6-5,NA
CASSLGPTNQETQYF,TGTGCCAGCAGCTTAGGGCCGACAAACCAAGAGACCCAGTACTTC,TRBJ2-5,NA,TRBV7-3,NA
CASSFPEARGYTF,TGTGCCAGCAGCTTCCCCGAGGCCCGGGGCTACACCTTC,TRBJ1-2,NA,TRBV7-9,NA
CASSWAGHSSWDEQYF,TGTGCCAGCAGCTGGGCGGGACATAGTTCTTGGGACGAGCAGTACTTC,TRBJ2-7,NA,TRBV5-6,NA
CASNPGPGTGLRANTGELFF,TGTGCCAGCAACCCTGGCCCCGGGACAGGCTTACGCGCGAACACCGGGGAGCTGTTTTTT,TRBJ2-2,TRBD1,TRBV28,many
CASSSQETQYF,TGCGCCAGCAGCTCCCAAGAGACCCAGTACTTC,TRBJ2-5,NA,TRBV5-1,NA
CASSLSRRNEQFF,TGTGCCAGCAGCTTGTCTAGGCGCAATGAGCAGTTCTTC,TRBJ2-1,NA,TRBV11-3,NA
CASYGGAGYGYTF,TGTGCCAGCTACGGTGGTGCGGGCTATGGCTACACCTTC,TRBJ1-2,NA,TRBV28,NA
CASSLGSYNEQFF,TGTGCCAGCAGCTTAGGCTCCTACAATGAGCAGTTCTTC,TRBJ2-1,NA,TRBV7-2,NA
CASRKTGAGTSGDHRETQYF,TGCGCCAGTAGAAAAACCGGGGCCGGGACTAGCGGGGACCACCGTGAGACCCAGTACTTC,TRBJ2-5,TRBD2,TRBV5-1,few
CASSLLTGGNHNEQFF,TGTGCCAGCAGCCTTCTCACGGGGGGGAATCACAATGAGCAGTTCTTC,TRBJ2-1,TRBD2,TRBV9,once
CASSLEAAGINQPQHF,TGTGCCAGTAGCCTAGAGGCCGCGGGAATCAATCAGCCCCAGCATTTT,TRBJ1-5,NA,TRBV19,NA
CASRPRLNSPLHF,TGTGCCAGCAGGCCCAGACTCAATTCACCCCTCCACTTT,TRBJ1-6,NA,TRBV6-6,NA
CASSSRRRTEAFF,TGTGCCAGCAGTTCCCGGAGAAGGACTGAAGCTTTCTTT,TRBJ1-1,NA,TRBV28,NA
CATRALNTEAFF,TGTGCCACCCGGGCCCTGAACACTGAAGCTTTCTTT,TRBJ1-1,NA,TRBV5-8,NA
CASSVGGSGAYEQYF,TGTGCCAGCAGCGTGGGCGGGAGTGGGGCCTACGAGCAGTACTTC,TRBJ2-7,TRBD2,TRBV9,NA
CASSRTESNQPQHF,TGTGCCAGCAGCCGGACAGAGAGCAATCAGCCCCAGCATTTT,TRBJ1-5,NA,TRBV7-2,NA
CASSRGAGQGVQYF,TGTGCCAGCAGCCGGGGGGCCGGCCAAGGGGTCCAGTACTTC,TRBJ2-5,NA,TRBV7-9,NA
CASSITGVGEKLFF,TGTGCCAGCAGTATCACAGGGGTGGGTGAAAAACTGTTTTTT,TRBJ1-4,TRBD1,TRBV6-5,NA
CASSQGDHSNQPQHF,TGTGCCAGCAGCCAAGGAGACCATAGCAATCAGCCCCAGCATTTT,TRBJ1-5,NA,TRBV4-2,few
CASSLEQGWGGELFF,TGTGCCAGCAGCTTGGAACAGGGGTGGGGCGGGGAGCTGTTTTTT,TRBJ2-2,TRBD1,TRBV5-6,NA
CASSTGGLAPDPPYNEQFF,TGTGCCAGCAGCACGGGGGGGCTAGCGCCGGATCCCCCTTACAATGAGCAGTTCTTC,TRBJ2-1,TRBD2,TRBV5-6,once
CASSIGVRTSVDTQYF,TGTGCCAGTAGTATAGGTGTTCGGACTAGCGTGGATACGCAGTATTTT,TRBJ2-3,TRBD2,TRBV19,NA
CARSLAPDLGRLGEQYF,TGTGCCAGAAGCTTGGCCCCCGACCTGGGACGATTGGGCGAGCAGTACTTC,TRBJ2-7,NA,TRBV5-3,NA
CASSTGGAGQPQHF,TGTGCCAGCAGTACAGGGGGGGCAGGTCAGCCCCAGCATTTT,TRBJ1-5,TRBD1,TRBV6-1,NA
CASSLSGGTFNTEAFF,TGCGCCAGCAGCTTGTCAGGGGGCACGTTTAACACTGAAGCTTTCTTT,TRBJ1-1,TRBD1,TRBV5-1,NA
CASSPGTGESHEQYF,TGTGCCAGCAGCCCAGGGACAGGTGAATCCCACGAGCAGTACTTC,TRBJ2-7,TRBD1,TRBV7-6,NA
CSARGEETQYF,TGCAGTGCTAGGGGGGAAGAGACCCAGTACTTC,TRBJ2-5,NA,TRBV20-1,NA
CASSPGLAGGNEQYF,TGTGCCAGCAGCCCGGGACTAGCGGGAGGGAACGAGCAGTACTTC,TRBJ2-7,TRBD2,TRBV7-2,few
CASRGGQGGTEAFF,TGTGCCAGCAGGGGAGGACAGGGTGGCACTGAAGCTTTCTTT,TRBJ1-1,TRBD1,TRBV28,NA
CASSEPNRDQETQYF,TGTGCCAGCAGTGAACCCAACAGGGATCAAGAGACCCAGTACTTC,TRBJ2-5,NA,TRBV25-1,NA
CASSSREAGELFF,TGTGCCAGCAGCTCCCGGGAGGCCGGGGAGCTGTTTTTT,TRBJ2-2,TRBD2,TRBV7-2,NA
CASSAPGQGIYNEQFF,TGTGCCAGCAGTGCGCCGGGACAGGGGATTTACAATGAGCAGTTCTTC,TRBJ2-1,TRBD1,TRBV6-6,NA
CASSVDRPYGYTF,TGTGCCAGCAGCGTAGACAGGCCCTATGGCTACACCTTC,TRBJ1-2,NA,TRBV28,NA
CATLGGNTIYF,TGTGCCACCTTAGGCGGAAACACCATATATTTT,TRBJ1-3,NA,TRBV28,NA
CASSVRDRHGTQYF,TGTGCCAGCAGCGTACGGGACAGGCATGGTACCCAGTACTTC,TRBJ2-5,TRBD1,TRBV9,NA
CASSQASAGAGEKLFF,TGCGCCAGCAGCCAAGCGTCAGCGGGGGCGGGGGAAAAACTGTTTTTT,TRBJ1-4,NA,TRBV4-3,NA